A single T cell receptor (beta chain) is shown here with its context. Germline V lookup: CDR1 MNHEY, CDR2 SVGEGT. The CDR3 is 15 amino acids. V shed 6 bases, J shed 8 bases, and the junction held 8 bases outside the gene matches. This sample stems from a study of T cells in Graves' hyperthyroidism and ophthalmopathy. Together with thyroid ultrasound, orbital computed tomography, serum thyroxine and TRAb, clinical symptoms were used for diagnoses. Amplification yielded TCR beta CDR3 regions, with RNA transcripts as the source. HTBI primers were employed in a first-round RT-PCR of the TCR CDR3. TCRdb reprocessed the multiplex PCR reads via MiXCR and lists one record per CDR3 protein. The repertoire holds more than 450,000 distinct CDR3 sequences, roughly 21% seen once, with less than 55% in the top ten.

The sample consisted of blood. The chain couples TRBV6-2 or TRBV6-3 to TRBJ2-1; 12 bases are a match to TRBD2. The clonotype originates from a man aged 35 to 55 with Graves' ophthalmopathy. The CDR3 nucleotides are TGTGCCAGCAGCACGACTAGCGGGAGTATCTATGAGCAGTTCTTC. The encoded protein is CASSTTSGSIYEQFF.